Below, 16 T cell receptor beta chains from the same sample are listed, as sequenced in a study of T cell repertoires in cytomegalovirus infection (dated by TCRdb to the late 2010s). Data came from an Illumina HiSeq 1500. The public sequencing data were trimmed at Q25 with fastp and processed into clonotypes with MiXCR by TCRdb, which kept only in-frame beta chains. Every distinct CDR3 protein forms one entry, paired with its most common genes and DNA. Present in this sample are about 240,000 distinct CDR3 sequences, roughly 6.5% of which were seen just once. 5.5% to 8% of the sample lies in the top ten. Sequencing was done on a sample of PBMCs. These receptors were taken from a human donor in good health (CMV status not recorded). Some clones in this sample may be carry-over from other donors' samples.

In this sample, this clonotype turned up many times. The CDR3 nucleotides are TGTGCCAGCAGTGACAGGGTCAATCAGCCCCAGCATTTT. It translates to CASSDRVNQPQHF. The genes are TRBV6-1 and TRBJ1-5; D is perhaps TRBD1 (5 bases). Looked up from germline, CDR1 is MNHNS and CDR2 is SASEGT. CDR3 size: 13 residues. V was clipped by 3 bases and J by 3 bases, with 6 bases between them.

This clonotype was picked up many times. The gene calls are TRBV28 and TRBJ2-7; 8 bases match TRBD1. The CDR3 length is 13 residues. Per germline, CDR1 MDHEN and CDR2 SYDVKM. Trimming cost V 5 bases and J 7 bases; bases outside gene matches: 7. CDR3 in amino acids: CASSAGQGGEQYF. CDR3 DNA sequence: TGTGCCAGCAGTGCCGGACAGGGTGGAGAGCAGTACTTC.

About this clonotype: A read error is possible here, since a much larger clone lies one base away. The CDR3 reads CTSSRGSGQSTDTQYF. The CDR3 region has the DNA TGTACCAGCAGCAGGGGCTCGGGCCAGAGCACAGATACGCAGTATTTT. This chain connects TRBV5-4 to TRBJ2-3, with D maybe TRBD1 (6 bases). There are 16 residues in the CDR3. Germline lookup yields CDR1 SGHNT and CDR2 YYREEE (reference sequence).

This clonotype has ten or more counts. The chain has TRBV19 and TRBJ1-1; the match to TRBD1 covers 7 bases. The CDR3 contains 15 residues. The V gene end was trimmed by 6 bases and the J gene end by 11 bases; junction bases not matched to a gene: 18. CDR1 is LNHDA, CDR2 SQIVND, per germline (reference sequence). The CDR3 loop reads CASSLLEGQRASAFF. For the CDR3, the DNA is TGTGCCAGTAGCCTCCTGGAGGGACAGCGAGCTTCGGCTTTCTTT.

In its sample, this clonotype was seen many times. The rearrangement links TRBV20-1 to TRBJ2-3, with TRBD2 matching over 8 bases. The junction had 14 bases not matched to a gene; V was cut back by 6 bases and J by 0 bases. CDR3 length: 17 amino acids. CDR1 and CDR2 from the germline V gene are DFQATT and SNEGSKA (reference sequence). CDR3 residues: CSAPRRGGIPSTDTQYF. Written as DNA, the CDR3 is TGCAGTGCCCCTAGACGGGGGGGAATACCTAGCACAGATACGCAGTATTTT.

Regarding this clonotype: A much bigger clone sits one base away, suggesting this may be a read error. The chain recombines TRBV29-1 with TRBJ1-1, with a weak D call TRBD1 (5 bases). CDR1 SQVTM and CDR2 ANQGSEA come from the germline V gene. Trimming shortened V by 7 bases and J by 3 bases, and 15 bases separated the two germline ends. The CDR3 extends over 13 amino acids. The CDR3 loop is CSGARAGDTEAFF. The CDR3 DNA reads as TGCAGCGGGGCCCGAGCGGGGGACACTGAAGCTTTCTTT.

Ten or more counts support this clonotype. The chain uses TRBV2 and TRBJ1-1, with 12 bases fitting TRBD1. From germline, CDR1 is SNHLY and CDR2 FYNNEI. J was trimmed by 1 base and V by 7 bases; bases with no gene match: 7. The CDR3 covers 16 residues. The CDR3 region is CASTRDRGQWNTEAFF. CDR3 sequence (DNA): TGTGCCAGCACCCGGGACAGGGGGCAATGGAACACTGAAGCTTTCTTT.

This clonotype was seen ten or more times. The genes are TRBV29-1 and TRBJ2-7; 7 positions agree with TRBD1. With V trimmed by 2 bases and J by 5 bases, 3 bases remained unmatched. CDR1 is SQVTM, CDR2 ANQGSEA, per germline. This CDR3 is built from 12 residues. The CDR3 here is CSVEKQGNEQYF. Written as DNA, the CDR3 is TGCAGCGTTGAAAAACAGGGGAACGAGCAGTACTTC.

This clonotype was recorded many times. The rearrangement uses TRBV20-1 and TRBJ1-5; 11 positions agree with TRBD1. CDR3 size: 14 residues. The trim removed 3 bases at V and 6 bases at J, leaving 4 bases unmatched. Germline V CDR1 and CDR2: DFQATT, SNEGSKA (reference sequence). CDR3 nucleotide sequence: TGCAGTGCTAGGTGGACAGGGGGCAGTCAGCCCCAGCATTTT. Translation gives CSARWTGGSQPQHF.

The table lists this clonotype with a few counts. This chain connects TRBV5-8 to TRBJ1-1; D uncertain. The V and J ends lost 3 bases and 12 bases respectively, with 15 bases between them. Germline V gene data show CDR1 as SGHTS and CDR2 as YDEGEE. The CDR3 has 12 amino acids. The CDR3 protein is CASSSPWTETFF. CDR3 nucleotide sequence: TGTGCCAGCAGCTCACCCTGGACGGAGACTTTCTTT.

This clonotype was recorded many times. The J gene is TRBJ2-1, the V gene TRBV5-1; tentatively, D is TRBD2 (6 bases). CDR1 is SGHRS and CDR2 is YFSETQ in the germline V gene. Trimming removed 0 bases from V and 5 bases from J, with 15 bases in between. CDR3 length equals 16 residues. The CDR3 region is CASSLAGGWGDNEQFF. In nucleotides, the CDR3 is TGCGCCAGCAGCTTGGCCGGGGGATGGGGTGACAATGAGCAGTTCTTC. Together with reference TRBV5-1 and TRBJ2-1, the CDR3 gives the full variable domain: KAGVTQTPRYLIKTRGQQVTLSCSPISGHRSVSWYQQTPGQGLQFLFEYFSETQRNKGNFPGRFSGRQFSNSRSEMNVSTLELGDSALYLCASSLAGGWGDNEQFFGPGTRLTVL.

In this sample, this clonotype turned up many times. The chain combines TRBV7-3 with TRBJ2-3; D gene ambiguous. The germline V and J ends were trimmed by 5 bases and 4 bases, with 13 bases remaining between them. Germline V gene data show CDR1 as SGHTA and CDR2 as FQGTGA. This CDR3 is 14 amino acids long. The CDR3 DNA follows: TGTGCCAGCAGCAACTGGAAAGGCGCAGATACGCAGTATTTT. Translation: CASSNWKGADTQYF.

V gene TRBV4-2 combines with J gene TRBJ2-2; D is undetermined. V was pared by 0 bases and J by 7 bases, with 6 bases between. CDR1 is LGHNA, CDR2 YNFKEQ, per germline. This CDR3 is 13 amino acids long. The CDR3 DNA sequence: TGTGCCAGCAGCCAAGATAGAAACGGGGAGCTGTTTTTT. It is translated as CASSQDRNGELFF.

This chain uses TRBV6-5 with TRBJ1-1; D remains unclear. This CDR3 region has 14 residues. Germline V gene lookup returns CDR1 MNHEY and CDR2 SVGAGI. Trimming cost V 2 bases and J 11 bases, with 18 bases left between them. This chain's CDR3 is CASSYEAGHLFAFF. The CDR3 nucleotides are TGTGCCAGCAGTTACGAGGCAGGCCACTTGTTTGCTTTCTTT.

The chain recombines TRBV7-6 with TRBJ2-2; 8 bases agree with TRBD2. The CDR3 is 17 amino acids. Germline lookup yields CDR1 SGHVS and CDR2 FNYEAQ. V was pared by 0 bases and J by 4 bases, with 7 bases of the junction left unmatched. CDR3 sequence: CASSLAGGGGPTGELFF. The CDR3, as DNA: TGTGCCAGCAGCTTAGCCGGGGGCGGGGGGCCCACCGGGGAGCTGTTTTTT.

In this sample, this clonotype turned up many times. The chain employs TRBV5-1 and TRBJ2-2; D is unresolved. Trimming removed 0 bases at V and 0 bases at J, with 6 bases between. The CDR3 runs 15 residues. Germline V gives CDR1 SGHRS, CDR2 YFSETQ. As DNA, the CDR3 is TGCGCCAGCAGCTTGGTACAGACGAACACCGGGGAGCTGTTTTTT. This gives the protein CASSLVQTNTGELFF.